The 21 T cell receptor beta chains presented below share a single source sample, sequenced in a study of T-cell memory formation after mild COVID-19. TCRdb fed the 5' RACE reads into MiXCR, producing one record per CDR3 protein. The table records 340,000 or so distinct CDR3 sequences, over 10% of them present only once. What was sequenced was PBMCs or a T cell subset sorted from them (not recorded which). These receptor sequences come from a man between 18 and 29 years old who had mild COVID-19 (a few samples of this study predate the infection). Cell type and time point are not known.

In its sample, this clonotype was seen many times. This chain uses TRBV20-1 with TRBJ2-7; maybe TRBD2 (5 bases). V gave up 3 bases and J gave up 1 base, with 22 bases separating them. The CDR3 is 17 amino acids. From germline, CDR1 is DFQATT and CDR2 SNEGSKA (reference sequence). DNA for the CDR3: TGCAGTGCTAGTGGTAGAACTAGTCGGTCAGGATCCTACGAGCAGTACGTC. Its protein product is CSASGRTSRSGSYEQYV.

This chain connects TRBV19 to TRBJ2-1; D might be TRBD2 (6 bases). The ends were cut back, 1 base at V and 6 bases at J, with 13 bases in the middle. Germline V gene sequence: CDR1 LNHDA, CDR2 SQIVND (reference sequence). The CDR3 extends over 15 amino acids. Here the CDR3 reads CASSIAAGSSNEQFF. CDR3 nucleotide sequence: TGTGCCAGTAGTATAGCGGCGGGATCGAGCAATGAGCAGTTCTTC.

V usage is TRBV27 and J usage is TRBJ2-7; D is ambiguous. The CDR3 covers 15 residues. Germline CDR1 MNHEY, CDR2 SMNVEV (reference sequence). Between the trimmed V and J ends, which lost 7 bases and 3 bases, there was a span of 19 bases. CDR3: CASNPVSIRGYEQYF. The CDR3 DNA follows: TGTGCCAGCAACCCGGTATCAATTAGAGGCTACGAGCAGTACTTC.

In this sample, this clonotype turned up a few times. This sequence joins TRBV12-3 or TRBV12-4 and TRBJ2-5; 11 nucleotides line up with TRBD1. This CDR3 contains 15 residues. Losses at the gene ends were 5 bases for V and 3 bases for J; bases not matched to a gene: 5. In DNA form, the CDR3 reads TGTGCCAGCAGTCCCTGGACAGGGGGCAAAGAGACCCAGTACTTC. Translating gives CASSPWTGGKETQYF.

This clonotype has a handful of counts. J is TRBJ1-1 and V is TRBV20-1; D might be TRBD1 (5 bases). CDR1 and CDR2 (germline): DFQATT, SNEGSKA (reference sequence). V was trimmed by 4 bases and J by 0 bases, leaving 12 bases between them. The CDR3 has 14 residues. CDR3 nucleotide sequence: TGCAGTGCTACCACAACCAGGGTGAACACTGAAGCTTTCTTT. It encodes CSATTTRVNTEAFF.

This chain links TRBV14 with TRBJ2-4; the D is unclear. The V end was cut by 5 bases, the J end by 8 bases, with 10 bases between. CDR1 and CDR2 from the germline V gene are SGHDN and FVKESK. CDR3 length: 12 residues. Written as DNA, the CDR3 is TGTGCCAGCAGCTTAATTGGTTACATTCAGTACTTC. Its protein product is CASSLIGYIQYF. The full variable domain, its missing parts supplied by reference TRBV14 and TRBJ2-4, is EAGVTQFPSHSVIEKGQTVTLRCDPISGHDNLYWYRRVMGKEIKFLLHFVKESKQDESGMPNNRFLAERTGGTYSTLKVQPAELEDSGVYFCASSLIGYIQYFGAGTRLSVL.

This clonotype was seen only a few times. The chain employs TRBV15 and TRBJ1-1; D is unresolved. Trimming cost V 2 bases and J 5 bases, with 12 bases left between them. This CDR3 spans 14 amino acids. Per the germline V gene, CDR1 is LNHNV and CDR2 is YYDKDF (reference sequence). DNA for the CDR3: TGTGCCACCAGCAGAAACACCGGAGGGACTGAAGCTTTCTTT. Translation: CATSRNTGGTEAFF. The full variable domain, in which reference TRBV15 and TRBJ1-1 provide the parts outside the CDR3, is DAMVIQNPRYQVTQFGKPVTLSCSQTLNHNVMYWYQQKSSQAPKLLFHYYDKDFNNEADTPDNFQSRRPNTSFCFLDIRSPGLGDTAMYLCATSRNTGGTEAFFGQGTRLTVV.

This clonotype appeared a few times. This CDR3 is CASSQGLAGGSSYEQYF. CDR3 coding DNA: TGTGCCAGCAGCCAAGGACTAGCGGGGGGCAGCTCCTACGAGCAGTACTTC. V is TRBV3-2 and J is TRBJ2-7; TRBD2, as called in the table, went unchecked against the DNA. TRBV3-2 is classified as a pseudogene. This CDR3 has 17 residues.

The genes are TRBV5-1 and TRBJ2-7; the match to TRBD1 covers 7 bases. V lost 3 bases, J lost 6 bases, and 6 bases stayed unmatched. The CDR3 is 13 residues long. CDR1 and CDR2 (germline): SGHRS, YFSETQ. This CDR3 is CASSSTGLGEQYV. The CDR3 nucleotides read TGCGCCAGCAGCTCGACAGGGTTAGGCGAGCAGTACGTC.

This clonotype was seen many times. The chain combines TRBV4-2 with TRBJ1-1, with D unresolved. This CDR3 comprises 17 residues. Germline lookup yields CDR1 LGHNA and CDR2 YNFKEQ. V lost 0 bases, J lost 2 bases, and 16 bases lay in between. The DNA of the CDR3 is TGTGCCAGCAGCCAAGATAAGTCTCGCGGGGTCAACACTGAAGCTTTCTTT. This gives the protein CASSQDKSRGVNTEAFF.

The genes are TRBV6-2 or TRBV6-3 and TRBJ2-7; tentative D call: TRBD1 (7 bases). Germline CDR1 reads MNHEY; CDR2 reads SVGEGT. The CDR3 length is 14 residues. V was clipped by 7 bases and J by 1 base, with 14 bases between them. The CDR3 sequence: CASMGRGESYEQYF. CDR3 DNA: TGTGCCAGCATGGGCAGGGGGGAGTCCTACGAGCAGTACTTC.

This clonotype was detected only a few times. This chain joins TRBV28 and TRBJ2-7, with 7 bases aligning to TRBD1. The V gene end was trimmed by 7 bases and the J gene end by 0 bases; junction bases not matched to a gene: 12. Germline V gives CDR1 MDHEN, CDR2 SYDVKM. This CDR3 has 16 amino acids. The chain's CDR3 is CASNRSGGQSSYEQYF. The CDR3 nucleotides are TGTGCCAGCAACCGTTCTGGGGGACAGAGCTCCTACGAGCAGTACTTC.

Only a few counts were recorded for this clonotype. The CDR3 loop reads CATSEWEDTEAFF. CDR3 bases: TGTGCCACCAGTGAATGGGAAGACACTGAAGCTTTCTTT. The chain has TRBV24-1 and TRBJ1-1; no clear D gene. The CDR3 length is 13 residues. V lost 4 bases, J lost 3 bases, and 8 bases lay in between. In germline, CDR1 is KGHDR, CDR2 SFDVKD.

The J gene is TRBJ1-2, the V gene TRBV24-1; no firm D call. Between the trimmed V and J ends, which lost 2 bases and 2 bases, there was a span of 8 bases. Germline CDR1 reads KGHDR; CDR2 reads SFDVKD. This CDR3 is built from 14 residues. CDR3 DNA: TGTGCCACCAGTGATTATACCAAGAACTATGGCTACACCTTC. Amino acid sequence: CATSDYTKNYGYTF.

This clonotype turned up a few times. V gene TRBV5-1 combines with J gene TRBJ2-6, with D uncertain. With 1 base removed from V and 2 bases from J, the gap between germline ends came to 7 bases. This CDR3 comprises 15 residues. The germline gives CDR1 SGHRS, CDR2 YFSETQ. CDR3 in DNA: TGCGCCAGCAGCTTGTGGCAGGCTGGGGCCAACGTCCTGACTTTC. This gives the protein CASSLWQAGANVLTF.

In its sample, this clonotype was seen many times. The chain carries TRBV7-2 and TRBJ2-2; D not resolved. The CDR3 is made up of 13 amino acids. The germline gives CDR1 SGHTA, CDR2 FQGNSA. V lost 6 bases and J lost 1, with 6 bases in between. The CDR3 protein is CASSSVNTGELFF. The CDR3 region has the DNA TGTGCCAGCAGTTCAGTGAACACCGGGGAGCTGTTTTTT.

This clonotype showed up just a few times. The J gene is TRBJ2-1, the V gene TRBV4-3, with 9 bases fitting TRBD1. Germline V gene sequence: CDR1 LGHNA, CDR2 YSLEER. This CDR3 spans 15 amino acids. After removal of 0 bases from V and 8 bases from J, the junction contained 5 bases not matched to a gene. CDR3 DNA: TGCGCCAGCAGCCAAGAGGGGGACAGGGACCATGAGCAGTTCTTC. This translates into CASSQEGDRDHEQFF.

The chain carries TRBV28 and TRBJ1-5, with a possible D match to TRBD1 (6 bases). This CDR3 is 13 amino acids long. V gave up 11 bases and J gave up 6 bases, with 17 bases separating them. The germline gives CDR1 MDHEN, CDR2 SYDVKM. The CDR3 DNA reads TGTGCCGGGAACAGGGCGGTCGGTCAGCCCCAGCATTTT. It specifies CAGNRAVGQPQHF.

The chain has TRBV18 and TRBJ2-5; tentative D call: TRBD2 (6 bases). Germline values: CDR1 KGHSH, CDR2 LQKENI. This CDR3 has 13 amino acids. V was cut by 3 bases and J by 5 bases, with 10 bases left in between. The CDR3 loop is CASSPGGTETQYF. The CDR3, as DNA: TGTGCCAGCTCACCTGGGGGGACGGAGACCCAGTACTTC.

The CDR3, as DNA: TGTGCCAGCAGTGCGACAGGGGAGGGCACCGGGGAGCTGTTTTTT. This sequence encodes CASSATGEGTGELFF. This chain connects TRBV12-3 or TRBV12-4 to TRBJ2-2, with D possibly TRBD1 on 8 matching bases. The ends were cut back, 5 bases at V and 4 bases at J, with 14 bases in the middle. The CDR3 is 15 amino acids.

V is TRBV18 and J is TRBJ1-2, with 9 positions matching TRBD1. Germline loops: CDR1 KGHSH, CDR2 LQKENI. V shed 6 bases and J 6 bases; nucleotides not matched to a gene: 8. This CDR3 region has 14 residues. CDR3: CASSPRTGANGYTF. As DNA, the CDR3 is TGTGCCAGCTCGCCTCGGACAGGGGCGAATGGCTACACCTTC.